This section outlines one T cell receptor (beta chain) sequence together with its context. Its target is not known. The data are from a study of cytomegalovirus exposure and HLA in healthy donors. The study, taken as a whole, reports: With further analysis later on, most CMV-associated TCR beta chains appeared HLA-restricted. Only CMV serostatus was available as immune exposure information.

The PCR ran on 60 Vbeta and 13 Jbeta primers. The assay was immunoSEQ multiplex PCR, and TCRdb's table has in-frame clones only and misses some. Of about 220,000 clones listed, about 80% are singletons. The CDR3 contains 13 residues. The germline V gene encodes CDR1 LNHDA and CDR2 SQIVND (reference sequence). Trimming removed 6 bases from V and 1 base from J; junction bases left unmatched: 2. Material for sequencing was PBMCs. The receptor comes from a male donor in good health and CMV-seronegative. V usage is TRBV19 and J usage is TRBJ1-1; 7 bases map to TRBD1. The chain's CDR3 is CASRGTANTEAFF. The CDR3 DNA is TGTGCCAGTAGGGGGACAGCGAACACTGAAGCTTTCTTT.